This paragraph covers one TCR beta chain sequence. These data originate in a study of T cells expressing NK-cell markers. This CDR3 has 15 amino acids. Per the germline V gene, CDR1 is SEHNR and CDR2 is FQNEAQ (reference sequence). From its re-call of the 5' RACE reads, TCRdb lists each CDR3 protein once, without DNA. Its table records a few hundred thousand distinct CDR3 sequences. This sequence joins TRBV7-9 and TRBJ2-3; TCRdb names TRBD2, which stays unverified in the absence of DNA. This receptor was identified in a man aged 18-30 years in good health. The sample taken for sequencing was blood T cells: a sorted CD56 or NKG2C T cell subset, CD4+ or CD8+ T cells, or bulk PBMC T cells (not recorded which). CDR3 residues: CASSFSLRSTDTQYF.